This T cell receptor (beta chain) comes out of a study of Graves' ophthalmopathy and Graves' hyperthyroidism. Study background: The blood sample was drawn at first diagnosis and before any treatment. General study results and limits: Sensitivity reached 87.88% and specificity almost 83% for a 13-signature model separating ophthalmopathy from stable hyperthyroidism.

Enrollment excluded any patients with other autoimmune diseases, uncontrolled infections, pregnancy or lactation. The PBMCs were taken from around 9.1 ml of fresh peripheral blood. Germline CDR1 is SGHTA and CDR2 is FQGNSA. V shed 4 bases, J shed 4 bases, and the junction held 6 bases outside the gene matches. The CDR3 runs to 14 residues. In this sample, this clonotype turned up many times. The antigen remains undetermined. RNA transcripts provided the template for amplifying TCR beta CDR3 regions. The first round was an RT-PCR with HTBI primers, and the second round was a multiplex PCR. TCRdb ran MiXCR on the multiplex PCR reads and lists one entry per CDR3 protein. The table includes about 410,000 distinct CDR3 sequences, 15% to 20% detected once.

The J gene is TRBJ1-2, the V gene TRBV7-2, with TRBD1 matching 7 bases. The source of this sequence is a woman younger than 35 with Graves' ophthalmopathy. Sequencing was performed on peripheral blood. Written as DNA, the CDR3 is TGTGCCAGCAGCTCGGGACAGCTTCCCTATGGCTACACCTTC. Its protein product is CASSSGQLPYGYTF.